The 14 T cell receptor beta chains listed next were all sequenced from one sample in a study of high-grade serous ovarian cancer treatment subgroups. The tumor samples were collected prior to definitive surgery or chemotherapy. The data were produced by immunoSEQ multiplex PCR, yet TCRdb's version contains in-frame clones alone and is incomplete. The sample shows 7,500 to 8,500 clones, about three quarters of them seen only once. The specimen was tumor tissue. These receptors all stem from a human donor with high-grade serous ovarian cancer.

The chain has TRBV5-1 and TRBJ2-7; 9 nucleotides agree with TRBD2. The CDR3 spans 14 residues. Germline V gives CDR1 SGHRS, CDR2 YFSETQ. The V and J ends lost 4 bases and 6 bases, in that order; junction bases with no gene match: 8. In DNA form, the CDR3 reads TGCGCCAGCAGCGCCGTAGCGGGAGTGCTCGAGCAGTACTTC. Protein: CASSAVAGVLEQYF. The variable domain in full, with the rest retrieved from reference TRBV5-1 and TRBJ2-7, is KAGVTQTPRYLIKTRGQQVTLSCSPISGHRSVSWYQQTPGQGLQFLFEYFSETQRNKGNFPGRFSGRQFSNSRSEMNVSTLELGDSALYLCASSAVAGVLEQYFGPGTRLTVT.

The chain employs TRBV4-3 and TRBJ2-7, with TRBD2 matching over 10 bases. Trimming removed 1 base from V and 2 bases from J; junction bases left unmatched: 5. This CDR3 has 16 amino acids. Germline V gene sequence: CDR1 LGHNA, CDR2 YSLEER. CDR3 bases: TGCGCCAGCAGCCAAGGGCTAGCGGGAGACCCCTACGAGCAGTACTTC. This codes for CASSQGLAGDPYEQYF.

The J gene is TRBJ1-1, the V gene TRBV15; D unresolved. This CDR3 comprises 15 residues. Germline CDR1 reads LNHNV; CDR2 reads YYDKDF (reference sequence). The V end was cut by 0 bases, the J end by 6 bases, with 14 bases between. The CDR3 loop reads CATSRDFGGVAEAFF. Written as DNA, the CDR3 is TGTGCCACCAGCAGAGATTTTGGTGGGGTGGCTGAAGCTTTCTTT.

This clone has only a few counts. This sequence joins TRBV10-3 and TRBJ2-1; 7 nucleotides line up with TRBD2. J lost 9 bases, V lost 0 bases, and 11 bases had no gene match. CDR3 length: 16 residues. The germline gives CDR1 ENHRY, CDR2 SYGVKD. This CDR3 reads CAISESAAGGRVEQFF. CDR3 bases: TGTGCCATCAGTGAGTCCGCGGCAGGAGGGAGGGTTGAGCAGTTCTTC.

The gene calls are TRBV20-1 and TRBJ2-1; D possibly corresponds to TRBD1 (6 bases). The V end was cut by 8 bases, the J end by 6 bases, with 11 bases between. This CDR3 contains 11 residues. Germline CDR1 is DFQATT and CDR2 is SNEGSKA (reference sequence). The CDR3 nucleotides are TGCAGTCGAGGGGGAACCAATGAGCAGTTCTTC. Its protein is CSRGGTNEQFF.

CDR3 region: CASNTGTSSTDTQYF. The DNA of the CDR3 is TGTGCCAGTAATACCGGGACTAGTAGCACAGATACGCAGTATTTT. This chain uses TRBV19 with TRBJ2-3, with TRBD2 matching 8 bases. J gave up 0 bases and V 7 bases, and 6 bases lay outside the gene matches. This CDR3 has 15 amino acids. CDR1 and CDR2 (germline): LNHDA, SQIVND (reference sequence).

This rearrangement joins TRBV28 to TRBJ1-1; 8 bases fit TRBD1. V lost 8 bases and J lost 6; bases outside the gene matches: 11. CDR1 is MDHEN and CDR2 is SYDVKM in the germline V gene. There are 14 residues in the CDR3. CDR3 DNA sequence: TGTGCCAGCCCCGGGCACAGGGGGAGGTCTGAAGCTTTCTTT. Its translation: CASPGHRGRSEAFF.

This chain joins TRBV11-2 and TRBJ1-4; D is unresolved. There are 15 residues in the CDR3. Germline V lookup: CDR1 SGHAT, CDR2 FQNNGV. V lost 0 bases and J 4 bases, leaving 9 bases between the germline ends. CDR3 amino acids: CASSLDLGFNEKLFF. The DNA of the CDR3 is TGTGCCAGCAGCTTAGATCTAGGGTTTAATGAAAAACTGTTTTTT.

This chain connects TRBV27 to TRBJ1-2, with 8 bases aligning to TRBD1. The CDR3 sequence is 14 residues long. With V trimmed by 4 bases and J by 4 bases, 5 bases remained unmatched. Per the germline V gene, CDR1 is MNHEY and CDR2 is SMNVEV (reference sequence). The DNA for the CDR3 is TGTGCCAGCAGTTCGCCCGGGACAGGCTATGGCTACACCTTC. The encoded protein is CASSSPGTGYGYTF.

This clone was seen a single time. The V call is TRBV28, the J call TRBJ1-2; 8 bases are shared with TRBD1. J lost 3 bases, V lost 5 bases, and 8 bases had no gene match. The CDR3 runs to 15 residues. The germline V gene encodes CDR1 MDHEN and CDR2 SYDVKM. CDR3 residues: CASSLFSTGDYGYTF. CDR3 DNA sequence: TGTGCCAGCAGTCTATTCTCGACAGGGGACTATGGCTACACCTTC.

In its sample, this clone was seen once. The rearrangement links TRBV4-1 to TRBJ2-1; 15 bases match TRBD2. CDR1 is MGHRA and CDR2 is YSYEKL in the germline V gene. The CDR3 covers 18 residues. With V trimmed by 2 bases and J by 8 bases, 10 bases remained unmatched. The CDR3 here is CASSQRGTSGGNWYEQFF. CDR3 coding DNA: TGCGCCAGCAGCCAACGTGGGACTAGCGGGGGGAATTGGTATGAGCAGTTCTTC.

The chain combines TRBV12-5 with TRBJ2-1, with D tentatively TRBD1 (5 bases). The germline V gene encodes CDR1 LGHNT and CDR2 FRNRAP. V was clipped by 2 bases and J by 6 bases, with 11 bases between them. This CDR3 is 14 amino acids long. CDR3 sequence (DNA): TGTGCTAGTGGTTTGAGGGGCCTGACCAATGAGCAGTTCTTC. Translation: CASGLRGLTNEQFF.

CDR3 protein: CASSPLAGSYEQYF. CDR3 DNA: TGTGCCAGCAGCCCACTAGCGGGGTCCTACGAGCAGTACTTC. The chain joins TRBV11-1 to TRBJ2-7; 10 nucleotides align to TRBD2. CDR3 length: 14 amino acids. Germline V gives CDR1 SGHAT, CDR2 FQDESV (reference sequence). Unmatched junction bases numbered 2, after V lost 5 bases and J lost 1 base.

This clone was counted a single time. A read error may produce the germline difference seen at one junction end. DNA for the CDR3: TGTGCCATCAGTGAGTCCCCGGGCCACGATAAGCAGTATTTT. It translates to CAISESPGHDKQYF. The J gene is TRBJ2-3, the V gene TRBV10-3; D is unresolved. Looked up from germline, CDR1 is ENHRY and CDR2 is SYGVKD. The CDR3 contains 14 residues.